This TCR beta chain originates from a study of T cells in Graves' hyperthyroidism and ophthalmopathy. Study observations and caveats: The authors' 13 V-J model separated ophthalmopathy from stable hyperthyroidism. Appearing also in blood were most of the thyroid clonotypes expanded above 0.001.

As for this clonotype: Its specificity is unknown.

V lost 2 bases and J 5 bases, leaving 12 bases between the germline ends. The length of the CDR3 is 14 residues. Germline V gene data show CDR1 as SGHTA and CDR2 as FQGTGA. A lack of ophthalmopathy progression within 18 months defined stable Graves' hyperthyroidism. Uncontrolled infection, other autoimmune disease, pregnancy and lactation each barred patients from inclusion. Template material for amplifying TCR beta CDR3 regions consisted of RNA transcripts. HTBI primers were the set used in a first-round RT-PCR of the TCR CDR3. MiXCR, applied by TCRdb to the multiplex PCR reads, yields one record per CDR3 protein. Of around 620,000 distinct CDR3 sequences listed, under 20% are singletons.

Sequenced material: blood. This receptor was obtained from a woman aged 30 to 39 with Graves' hyperthyroidism. This chain joins TRBV7-3 and TRBJ1-1, with D unclear. CDR3 amino acids: CASSLGHGRTEAFF. The CDR3 nucleotides read TGTGCCAGCAGCTTAGGGCACGGGAGAACTGAAGCTTTCTTT.